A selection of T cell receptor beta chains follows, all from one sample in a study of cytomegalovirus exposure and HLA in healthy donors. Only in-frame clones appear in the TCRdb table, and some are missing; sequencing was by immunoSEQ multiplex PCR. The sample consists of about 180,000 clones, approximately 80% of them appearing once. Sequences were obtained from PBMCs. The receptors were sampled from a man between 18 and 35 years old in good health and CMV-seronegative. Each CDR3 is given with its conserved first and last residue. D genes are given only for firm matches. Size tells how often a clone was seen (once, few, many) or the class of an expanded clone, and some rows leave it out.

CDR3 protein: CASSRAGSGRGNEQFF
CDR3 DNA: TGTGCCAGCAGTCGAGCCGGGAGCGGGAGGGGCAATGAGCAGTTCTTC
V gene: TRBV14
D gene: TRBD2
J gene: TRBJ2-1
clone size: .

CDR3 protein: CASSQEDRDSADTQYF
CDR3 DNA: TGCGCCAGCAGCCAAGAAGACAGGGACTCCGCCGATACGCAGTATTTT
V gene: TRBV4-3
D gene: .
J gene: TRBJ2-3
clone size: .

CDR3 protein: CAGGKTGTEVETQYF
CDR3 DNA: TGTGCCGGAGGCAAAACCGGGACAGAGGTAGAGACCCAGTACTTC
V gene: TRBV2
D gene: TRBD1
J gene: TRBJ2-5
clone size: .

CDR3 protein: CASRSSGGTEAFF
CDR3 DNA: TGTGCCAGCAGGAGCTCAGGGGGCACTGAAGCTTTCTTT
V gene: TRBV9
D gene: TRBD1
J gene: TRBJ1-1
clone size: few

CDR3 protein: CASSLWADSGANVLTF
CDR3 DNA: TGTGCCAGCAGTTTATGGGCCGACTCTGGGGCCAACGTCCTGACTTTC
V gene: TRBV28
D gene: .
J gene: TRBJ2-6
clone size: .

CDR3 protein: CASSLVNSGETQYF
CDR3 DNA: TGTGCCAGCAGCTTAGTTAACAGCGGGGAGACCCAGTACTTC
V gene: TRBV7-2
D gene: .
J gene: TRBJ2-5
clone size: few

CDR3 protein: CASNRLAKNNEQFF
CDR3 DNA: TGTGCCAGCAATCGCCTAGCGAAAAACAATGAGCAGTTCTTC
V gene: TRBV27
D gene: .
J gene: TRBJ2-1
clone size: .

CDR3 protein: CASRRAVAGANVLTF
CDR3 DNA: TGTGCCAGCAGACGTGCGGTTGCTGGGGCCAACGTCCTGACTTTC
V gene: TRBV14
D gene: .
J gene: TRBJ2-6
clone size: .

CDR3 protein: CASSFGGPMNTEAFF
CDR3 DNA: TGTGCCAGCAGCTTTGGGGGCCCCATGAACACTGAAGCTTTCTTT
V gene: TRBV7-9
D gene: .
J gene: TRBJ1-1
clone size: .

CDR3 protein: CASSNPGKNYGYTF
CDR3 DNA: TGTGCCAGTAGTAACCCAGGGAAGAACTATGGCTACACCTTC
V gene: TRBV19
D gene: .
J gene: TRBJ1-2
clone size: .

CDR3 protein: CASSPTTANTGELFF
CDR3 DNA: TGCGCCAGCAGCCCAACTACTGCGAACACCGGGGAGCTGTTTTTT
V gene: TRBV5-1
D gene: .
J gene: TRBJ2-2
clone size: .

CDR3 protein: CASSLMASGNTIYF
CDR3 DNA: TGTGCCAGCAGCTTAATGGCCTCTGGAAACACCATATATTTT
V gene: TRBV7-2
D gene: .
J gene: TRBJ1-3
clone size: few

CDR3 protein: CASSYPYAPYNEQFF
CDR3 DNA: TGTGCCAGCAGTTACCCCTATGCCCCCTACAATGAGCAGTTCTTC
V gene: TRBV6-5
D gene: .
J gene: TRBJ2-1
clone size: .

CDR3 protein: CASSEGLNSPLHF
CDR3 DNA: TGTGCCAGCAGTGAGGGCCTGAATTCACCCCTCCACTTT
V gene: TRBV6-1
D gene: .
J gene: TRBJ1-6
clone size: once

CDR3 protein: CASSSLPGAEAFF
CDR3 DNA: TGTGCCAGCAGTTCATTACCGGGAGCTGAAGCTTTCTTT
V gene: TRBV6-5
D gene: .
J gene: TRBJ1-1
clone size: .

CDR3 protein: CASSPAQRGIGYTF
CDR3 DNA: TGTGCCAGCAGCCCCGCCCAAAGGGGGATTGGCTACACCTTC
V gene: TRBV5-6
D gene: .
J gene: TRBJ1-2
clone size: few

CDR3 protein: CAISDRGRTEAFF
CDR3 DNA: TGTGCCATCAGTGACAGGGGGCGGACTGAAGCTTTCTTT
V gene: TRBV10-3
D gene: TRBD1
J gene: TRBJ1-1
clone size: few

CDR3 protein: CASSQVAGGSEQYF
CDR3 DNA: TGTGCCAGCAGCCAAGTAGCGGGAGGGTCTGAGCAGTACTTC
V gene: TRBV6-6
D gene: TRBD2
J gene: TRBJ2-7
clone size: few

CDR3 protein: CASTGRVPQPQHF
CDR3 DNA: TGTGCCAGCACTGGCAGGGTACCTCAGCCCCAGCATTTT
V gene: TRBV28
D gene: .
J gene: TRBJ1-5
clone size: many

CDR3 protein: CASSYGTRVNEQFF
CDR3 DNA: TGTGCCAGCAGTTACGGGACTAGGGTAAATGAGCAGTTCTTC
V gene: TRBV6-6
D gene: TRBD2
J gene: TRBJ2-1
clone size: .

CDR3 protein: CASSSRGAGAPDTQYF
CDR3 DNA: TGTGCCAGCAGTTCTCGTGGGGCGGGAGCCCCAGATACGCAGTATTTT
V gene: TRBV6-5
D gene: TRBD2
J gene: TRBJ2-3
clone size: .

CDR3 protein: CASSPASEAFF
CDR3 DNA: TGTGCCAGCAGTCCCGCGTCTGAAGCTTTCTTT
V gene: TRBV6-1
D gene: .
J gene: TRBJ1-1
clone size: few

CDR3 protein: CASSPVDRYYEQYF
CDR3 DNA: TGTGCCAGTAGCCCCGTGGACAGGTACTACGAGCAGTACTTC
V gene: TRBV19
D gene: TRBD1
J gene: TRBJ2-7
clone size: few

CDR3 protein: CASSPLAGISYEQYF
CDR3 DNA: TGTGCCAGCAGTCCACTAGCGGGCATCTCCTACGAGCAGTACTTC
V gene: TRBV2
D gene: TRBD2
J gene: TRBJ2-7
clone size: few

CDR3 protein: CASSLIPGEAFF
CDR3 DNA: TGTGCCAGCAGCTTGATCCCCGGTGAAGCTTTCTTT
V gene: TRBV5-6
D gene: .
J gene: TRBJ1-1
clone size: few

CDR3 protein: CASSVAGGRTYEQYF
CDR3 DNA: TGTGCCAGCAGCGTAGCGGGGGGGAGGACCTACGAGCAGTACTTC
V gene: TRBV9
D gene: TRBD2
J gene: TRBJ2-7
clone size: .

CDR3 protein: CASSLFSGVGNEQFF
CDR3 DNA: TGTGCCAGCAGCTTATTTTCAGGGGTCGGTAATGAGCAGTTCTTC
V gene: TRBV11-1
D gene: .
J gene: TRBJ2-1
clone size: few

CDR3 protein: CASSLLAGDLGETQYF
CDR3 DNA: TGTGCCAGCAGTTTACTAGCGGGGGACCTGGGAGAGACCCAGTACTTC
V gene: TRBV6-5
D gene: TRBD2
J gene: TRBJ2-5
clone size: .

CDR3 protein: CASSPRGRAHEQFF
CDR3 DNA: TGTGCCAGCAGTCCCCGCGGGAGGGCCCATGAGCAGTTCTTC
V gene: TRBV28
D gene: TRBD2
J gene: TRBJ2-1
clone size: .

CDR3 protein: CASRQGGNEAFF
CDR3 DNA: TGTGCCAGCAGACAGGGAGGAAATGAAGCTTTCTTT
V gene: TRBV19
D gene: TRBD1
J gene: TRBJ1-1
clone size: few

CDR3 protein: CASSDGTDEQFF
CDR3 DNA: TGCGCCAGCAGCGACGGAACAGATGAGCAGTTCTTC
V gene: TRBV5-1
D gene: .
J gene: TRBJ2-1
clone size: .

CDR3 protein: CAISQTGEISGYTF
CDR3 DNA: TGTGCCATCAGTCAGACAGGGGAAATAAGTGGCTACACCTTC
V gene: TRBV10-3
D gene: TRBD1
J gene: TRBJ1-2
clone size: .

CDR3 protein: CASSEDAGGPNEQFF
CDR3 DNA: TGTGCCAGCAGTGAAGACGCGGGAGGACCCAATGAGCAGTTCTTC
V gene: TRBV6-1
D gene: TRBD2
J gene: TRBJ2-1
clone size: few

CDR3 protein: CASSRTGDSSYNEQFF
CDR3 DNA: TGTGCCAGCAGTCGGACAGGGGACAGCTCCTACAATGAGCAGTTCTTC
V gene: TRBV7-3
D gene: TRBD1
J gene: TRBJ2-1
clone size: .

CDR3 protein: CASSRDRGFNQPQHF
CDR3 DNA: TGTGCCAGCAGTCGGGACAGGGGCTTTAATCAGCCCCAGCATTTT
V gene: TRBV2
D gene: TRBD1
J gene: TRBJ1-5
clone size: .

CDR3 protein: CASSYSKSQNNYEQYF
CDR3 DNA: TGTGCCAGCAGTTACTCGAAGTCTCAGAATAACTACGAGCAGTACTTC
V gene: TRBV6-5
D gene: .
J gene: TRBJ2-7
clone size: .

CDR3 protein: CASTSVKYGYTF
CDR3 DNA: TGTGCCAGCACCTCGGTGAAGTATGGCTACACCTTC
V gene: TRBV2
D gene: .
J gene: TRBJ1-2
clone size: .

CDR3 protein: CASSQRRETQYF
CDR3 DNA: TGTGCCAGCAGCCAAAGGCGGGAGACCCAGTACTTC
V gene: TRBV16
D gene: .
J gene: TRBJ2-5
clone size: .

CDR3 protein: CASSEAQGGATNEKLFF
CDR3 DNA: TGTGCCAGCAGTGAGGCACAGGGGGGCGCAACTAATGAAAAACTGTTTTTT
V gene: TRBV25-1
D gene: TRBD1
J gene: TRBJ1-4
clone size: .

CDR3 protein: CASSGRAGDTQYF
CDR3 DNA: TGTGCCAGCAGCGGGAGGGCCGGAGATACGCAGTATTTT
V gene: TRBV5-8
D gene: TRBD2
J gene: TRBJ2-3
clone size: .

CDR3 protein: CASKRSANYGYTF
CDR3 DNA: TGTGCCAGCAAGAGGTCCGCTAACTATGGCTACACCTTC
V gene: TRBV2
D gene: .
J gene: TRBJ1-2
clone size: .

CDR3 protein: CASSSRERTGELFF
CDR3 DNA: TGTGCCAGCAGCTCCCGAGAGAGGACCGGGGAGCTGTTTTTT
V gene: TRBV7-9
D gene: .
J gene: TRBJ2-2
clone size: .

CDR3 protein: CSALRTEAFF
CDR3 DNA: TGCAGTGCTTTGAGGACTGAAGCTTTCTTT
V gene: TRBV20-1
D gene: .
J gene: TRBJ1-1
clone size: few

CDR3 protein: CASSEYALNTGELFF
CDR3 DNA: TGCGCCAGCAGTGAATATGCGTTAAACACCGGGGAGCTGTTTTTT
V gene: TRBV10-1
D gene: .
J gene: TRBJ2-2
clone size: .

CDR3 protein: CASSWGGDTEAFF
CDR3 DNA: TGTGCCAGCAGCTGGGGGGGGGACACTGAAGCTTTCTTT
V gene: TRBV7-2
D gene: .
J gene: TRBJ1-1
clone size: .

CDR3 protein: CASSYSGGAKQPQHF
CDR3 DNA: TGTGCCAGCAGTTACTCCGGGGGGGCGAAGCAGCCCCAGCATTTT
V gene: TRBV6-6
D gene: .
J gene: TRBJ1-5
clone size: .

CDR3 protein: CASSRRTGATGELFF
CDR3 DNA: TGTGCCAGTAGCCGCAGGACAGGGGCAACCGGGGAGCTGTTTTTT
V gene: TRBV19
D gene: TRBD1
J gene: TRBJ2-2
clone size: .

CDR3 protein: CASSGGTAGTQYF
CDR3 DNA: TGTGCCAGCAGCGGAGGGACCGCTGGGACCCAGTACTTC
V gene: TRBV11-2
D gene: .
J gene: TRBJ2-5
clone size: .